The T cell receptor beta chain described here comes from a study of T cells in Graves' hyperthyroidism and ophthalmopathy. V was pared by 5 bases and J by 4 bases, with 14 bases of the junction left unmatched. CDR3 size: 17 residues. From germline, CDR1 is SEHNR and CDR2 FQNEAQ (reference sequence). The sample holds many counts of this clonotype. What was amplified from RNA transcripts were TCR beta CDR3 regions. The TCR CDR3 first-round RT-PCR relied on the HTBI primer set. TCRdb redid the calling of the multiplex PCR reads with MiXCR, one entry per CDR3 protein. In the table there are around 400,000 distinct CDR3 sequences, approximately 15% of which are singletons.

The chain couples TRBV7-9 to TRBJ2-3; 8 bases match TRBD2. The receptor's source is a woman younger than 35 with Graves' hyperthyroidism that later progressed to Graves' ophthalmopathy. Sequenced input: blood. The CDR3: CASSPTLAGGGADTQYF. DNA for the CDR3: TGTGCCAGCAGCCCGACCTTGGCGGGAGGAGGGGCAGATACGCAGTATTTT.